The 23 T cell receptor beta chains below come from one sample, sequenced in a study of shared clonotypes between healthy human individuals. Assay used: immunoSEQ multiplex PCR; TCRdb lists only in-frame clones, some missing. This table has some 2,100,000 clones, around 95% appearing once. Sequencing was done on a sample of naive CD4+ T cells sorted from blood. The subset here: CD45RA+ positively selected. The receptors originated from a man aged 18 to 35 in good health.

The CDR3 here is CASSIYPLQGAGNQPQHF. The CDR3 coding sequence is TGTGCCAGTAGTATATACCCACTACAGGGGGCGGGCAATCAGCCCCAGCATTTT. The chain recombines TRBV19 with TRBJ1-5; 9 nucleotides agree with TRBD1. The V and J ends lost 2 bases and 2 bases, in that order; junction bases with no gene match: 10. CDR3 length: 18 amino acids. Per the germline V gene, CDR1 is LNHDA and CDR2 is SQIVND (reference sequence).

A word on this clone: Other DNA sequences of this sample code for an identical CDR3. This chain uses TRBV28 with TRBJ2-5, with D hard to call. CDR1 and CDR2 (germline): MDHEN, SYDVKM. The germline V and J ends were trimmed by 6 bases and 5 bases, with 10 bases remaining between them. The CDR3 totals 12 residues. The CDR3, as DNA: TGTGCCAGCAGCCCTCGAAGGGAGACCCAGTACTTC. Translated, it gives CASSPRRETQYF.

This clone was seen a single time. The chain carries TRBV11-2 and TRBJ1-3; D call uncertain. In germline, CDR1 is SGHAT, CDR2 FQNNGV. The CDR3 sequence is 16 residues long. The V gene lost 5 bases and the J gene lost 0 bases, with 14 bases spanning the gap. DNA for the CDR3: TGTGCCAGCAGCCCTTCGTTGGGTAACTCTGGAAACACCATATATTTT. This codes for CASSPSLGNSGNTIYF.

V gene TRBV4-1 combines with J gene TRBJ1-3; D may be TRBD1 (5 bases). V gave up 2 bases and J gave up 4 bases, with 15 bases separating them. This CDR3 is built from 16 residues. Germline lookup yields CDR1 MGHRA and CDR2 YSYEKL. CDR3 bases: TGCGCCAGCAGCCAACTGTCGGGGGTAGTGGGAAACACCATATATTTT. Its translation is CASSQLSGVVGNTIYF.

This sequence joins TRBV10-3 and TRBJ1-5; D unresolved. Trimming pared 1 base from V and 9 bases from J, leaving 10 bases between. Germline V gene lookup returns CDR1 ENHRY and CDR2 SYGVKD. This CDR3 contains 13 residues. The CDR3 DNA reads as TGTGCCATCAGTGAGTTAGAGGGTCTGCCCCAGCATTTT. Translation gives CAISELEGLPQHF.

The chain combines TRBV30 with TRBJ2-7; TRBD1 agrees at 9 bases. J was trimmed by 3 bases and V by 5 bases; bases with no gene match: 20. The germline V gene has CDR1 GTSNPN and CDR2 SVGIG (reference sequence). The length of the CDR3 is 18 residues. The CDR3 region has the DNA TGTGCCTGGGTCGGACGTCCCGGGACAGGGACCCCCTTCTACGAGCAGTACTTC. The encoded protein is CAWVGRPGTGTPFYEQYF. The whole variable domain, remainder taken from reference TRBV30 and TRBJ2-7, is SQTIHQWPATLVQPVGSPLSLECTVEGTSNPNLYWYRQAAGRGLQLLFYSVGIGQISSEVPQNLSASRPQDRQFILSSKKLLLSDSGFYLCAWVGRPGTGTPFYEQYFGPGTRLTVT.

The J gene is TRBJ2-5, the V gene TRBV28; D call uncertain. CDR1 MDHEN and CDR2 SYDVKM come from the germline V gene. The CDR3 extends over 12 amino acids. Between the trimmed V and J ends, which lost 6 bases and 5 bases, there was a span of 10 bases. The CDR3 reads CASSIIRETQYF. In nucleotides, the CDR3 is TGTGCCAGCAGCATTATCAGGGAGACCCAGTACTTC.

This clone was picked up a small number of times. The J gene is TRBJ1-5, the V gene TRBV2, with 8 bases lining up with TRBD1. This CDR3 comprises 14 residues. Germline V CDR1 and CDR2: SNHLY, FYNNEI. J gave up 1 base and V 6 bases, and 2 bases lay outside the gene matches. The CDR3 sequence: CASRRDRSNQPQHF. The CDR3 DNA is TGTGCCAGCAGGAGGGACAGGAGCAATCAGCCCCAGCATTTT.

CDR3 DNA sequence: TGCGCCAGCAGCTTGGGTCCGGCCTCGAACACCGGGGAGCTGTTTTTT. Translation gives CASSLGPASNTGELFF. The chain has TRBV5-1 and TRBJ2-2; D is uncertain. V lost 0 bases, J lost 0 bases, and 9 bases lay in between. Germline assignment: CDR1 SGHRS and CDR2 YFSETQ. The CDR3 sequence is 16 residues long.

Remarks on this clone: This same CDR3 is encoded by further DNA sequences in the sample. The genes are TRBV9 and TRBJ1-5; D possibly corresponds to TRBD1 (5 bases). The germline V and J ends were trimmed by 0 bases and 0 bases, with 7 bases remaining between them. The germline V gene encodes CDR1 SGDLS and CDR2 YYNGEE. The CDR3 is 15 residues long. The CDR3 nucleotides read TGTGCCAGCAGCGTAGGGGGGTTTAGCAATCAGCCCCAGCATTTT. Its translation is CASSVGGFSNQPQHF.

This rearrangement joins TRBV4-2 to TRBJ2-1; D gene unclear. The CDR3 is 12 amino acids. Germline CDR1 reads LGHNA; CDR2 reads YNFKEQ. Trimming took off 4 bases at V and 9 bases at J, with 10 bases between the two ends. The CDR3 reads CASSLQGREQFF. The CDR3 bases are TGTGCCAGCAGCCTCCAAGGGCGTGAGCAGTTCTTC.

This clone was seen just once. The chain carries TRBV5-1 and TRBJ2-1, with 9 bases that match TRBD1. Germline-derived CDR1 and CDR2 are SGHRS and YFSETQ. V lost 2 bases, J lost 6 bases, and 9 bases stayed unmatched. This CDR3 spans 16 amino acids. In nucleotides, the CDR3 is TGCGCCAGCAGCTTAACGACAGGGGGTTTGATCAATGAGCAGTTCTTC. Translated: CASSLTTGGLINEQFF.

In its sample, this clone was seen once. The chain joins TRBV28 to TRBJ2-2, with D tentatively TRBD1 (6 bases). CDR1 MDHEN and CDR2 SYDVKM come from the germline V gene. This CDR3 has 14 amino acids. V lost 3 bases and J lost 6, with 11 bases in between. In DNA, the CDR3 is TGTGCCAGCAGTTTCCACAGGGTATCCGGGGAGCTGTTTTTT. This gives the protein CASSFHRVSGELFF.

CDR3 DNA sequence: TGTGCCACCAGCACCGAGGGGGGGAATGGCTACACCTTC. Translated, it gives CATSTEGGNGYTF. V gene TRBV15 combines with J gene TRBJ1-2; D may be TRBD1 (6 bases). V was clipped by 4 bases and J by 6 bases, with 12 bases between them. Germline CDR1 and CDR2: LNHNV and YYDKDF (reference sequence). This CDR3 is built from 13 residues.

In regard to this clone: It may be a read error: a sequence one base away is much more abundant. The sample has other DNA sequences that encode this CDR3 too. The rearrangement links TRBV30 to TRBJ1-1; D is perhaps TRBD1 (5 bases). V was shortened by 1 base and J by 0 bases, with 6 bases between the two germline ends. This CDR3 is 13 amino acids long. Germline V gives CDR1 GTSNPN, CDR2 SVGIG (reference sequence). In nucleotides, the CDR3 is TGTGCCTGGAGTGAACAGGTGAACACTGAAGCTTTCTTT. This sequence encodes CAWSEQVNTEAFF.

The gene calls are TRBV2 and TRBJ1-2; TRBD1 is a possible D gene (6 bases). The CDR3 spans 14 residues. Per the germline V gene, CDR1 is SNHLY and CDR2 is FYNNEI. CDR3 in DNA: TGTGCTAACCCGGGACAAGGCTCTAACTATGGCTACACCTTC. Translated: CANPGQGSNYGYTF.

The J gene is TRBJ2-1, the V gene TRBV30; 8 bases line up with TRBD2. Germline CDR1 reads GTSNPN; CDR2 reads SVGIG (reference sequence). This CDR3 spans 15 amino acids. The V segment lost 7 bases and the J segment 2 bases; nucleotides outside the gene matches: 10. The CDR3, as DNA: TGTGCCTTGGAGCGGGGGAGCCAGACCTACAATGAGCAGTTCTTC. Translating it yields CALERGSQTYNEQFF.

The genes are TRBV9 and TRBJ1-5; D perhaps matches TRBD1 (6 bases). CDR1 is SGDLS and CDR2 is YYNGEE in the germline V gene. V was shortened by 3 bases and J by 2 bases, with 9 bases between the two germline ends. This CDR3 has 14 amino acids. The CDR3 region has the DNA TGTGCCAGCAGCGCCGGACAGCGCAATCAGCCCCAGCATTTT. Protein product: CASSAGQRNQPQHF. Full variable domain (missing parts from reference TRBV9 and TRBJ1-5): DSGVTQTPKHLITATGQRVTLRCSPRSGDLSVYWYQQSLDQGLQFLIQYYNGEERAKGNILERFSAQQFPDLHSELNLSSLELGDSALYFCASSAGQRNQPQHFGDGTRLSIL.

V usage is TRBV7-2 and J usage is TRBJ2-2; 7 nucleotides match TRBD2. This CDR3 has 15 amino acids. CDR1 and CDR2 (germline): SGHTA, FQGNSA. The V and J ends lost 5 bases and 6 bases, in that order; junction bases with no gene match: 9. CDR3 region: CASSAQTSLAGELFF. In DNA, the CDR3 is TGTGCCAGCAGCGCTCAGACTAGCTTGGCCGGGGAGCTGTTTTTT.

The CDR3 is CASNTQRGGEEQFF. Here the CDR3 DNA reads TGTGCCAGCAACACCCAAAGGGGAGGAGAAGAGCAGTTCTTC. The V and J genes are TRBV2 and TRBJ2-1; the D gene is possibly TRBD2 (6 bases). The length of the CDR3 is 14 residues. CDR1 is SNHLY, CDR2 FYNNEI, per germline. The V end lost 7 bases, the J end lost 10 bases, and 20 bases lay between the germline ends.

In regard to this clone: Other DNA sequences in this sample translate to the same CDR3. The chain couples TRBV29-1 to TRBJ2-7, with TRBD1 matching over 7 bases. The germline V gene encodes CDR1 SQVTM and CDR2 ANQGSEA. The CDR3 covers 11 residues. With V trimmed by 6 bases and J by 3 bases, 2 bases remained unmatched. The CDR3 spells CSVNRGYEQYF. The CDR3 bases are TGCAGCGTGAACAGGGGCTACGAGCAGTACTTC.

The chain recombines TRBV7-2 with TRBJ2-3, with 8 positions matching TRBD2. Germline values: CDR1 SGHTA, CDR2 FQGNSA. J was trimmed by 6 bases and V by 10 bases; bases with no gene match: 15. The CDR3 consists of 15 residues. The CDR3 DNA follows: TGTGCCACTGAACTAGCGGTCTTCGAAGCCGATACGCAGTATTTT. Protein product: CATELAVFEADTQYF.

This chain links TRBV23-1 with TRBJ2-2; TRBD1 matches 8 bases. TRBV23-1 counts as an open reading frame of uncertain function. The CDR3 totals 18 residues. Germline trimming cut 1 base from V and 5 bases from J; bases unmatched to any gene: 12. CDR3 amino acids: CASSQFYPGTGRTGELFF. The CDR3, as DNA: TGCGCCAGCAGTCAATTTTACCCCGGGACAGGTCGGACCGGGGAGCTGTTTTTT.